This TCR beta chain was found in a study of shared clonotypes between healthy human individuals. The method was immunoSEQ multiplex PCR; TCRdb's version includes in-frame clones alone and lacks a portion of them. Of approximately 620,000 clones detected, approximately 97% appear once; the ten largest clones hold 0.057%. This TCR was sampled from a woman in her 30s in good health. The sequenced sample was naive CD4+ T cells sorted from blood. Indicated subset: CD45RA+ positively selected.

This CDR3 is CASSQGGTSGSQYEQYF. DNA of the CDR3: TGTGCCAGCAGCCAGGGTGGGACTAGCGGGAGTCAATACGAGCAGTACTTC. The chain recombines TRBV5-4 with TRBJ2-7; 14 nucleotides align to TRBD2. Germline CDR1 is SGHNT and CDR2 is YYREEE (reference sequence). The CDR3 extends over 17 amino acids. Unmatched junction bases numbered 10, after V lost 4 bases and J lost 4 bases. Combining the CDR3 with reference TRBV5-4 and TRBJ2-7 gives the whole variable domain ETGVTQSPTHLIKTRGQQVTLRCSSQSGHNTVSWYQQALGQGPQFIFQYYREEENGRGNFPPRFSGLQFPNYSSELNVNALELDDSALYLCASSQGGTSGSQYEQYFGPGTRLTVT.